A single sample gave rise to the 5 T cell receptor beta chains below, sequenced in a study of T cells in women clearing cervical HPV infection (dated by TCRdb to 2016 to 2018). Library prep was done by the immunoSEQ multiplex PCR assay. Here the immuneACCESS table is served through TCRdb, limited to in-frame sequences with V and J called. Missing clones are a known gap in these copies; in checked studies unresolved V genes cover under half, and the rest lacks a known reason. The table for this sample lists 25,000 to 35,000 clones. The top ten constitute roughly a sixth of the sample. Sequencing used blood buffy coat. The receptors shown here come from a woman between 18 and 70 years old with a cervical HPV16 infection that either progressed to CIN3+ or cleared (not recorded which).

The CDR3 bases that were read are TGTGCCAGCAGCTTGACAGTCCTAGCAGACTATGGC. Its translation is CASSLTVLADYG. The entire CDR3 protein is CASSLTVLADYGYTF. The chain joins TRBV5-5 to TRBJ1-2, with unresolved D. The CDR3 is cut off 3 residues early in the read; its end comes from the germline J gene. V lost 1 base to trimming and J lost 3 bases, with 13 bases between them. This CDR3 comprises 15 residues. Per germline, CDR1 SGHKS and CDR2 YYEKEE (reference sequence). Full variable domain (outside the CDR3, taken from reference TRBV5-5 and TRBJ1-2): DAGVTQSPTHLIKTRGQQVTLRCSPISGHKSVSWYQQVLGQGPQFIFQYYEKEERGRGNFPDRFSARQFPNYSSELNVNALLLGDSALYLCASSLTVLADYGYTFGSGTRLTVV.

Remarks on this clone: The read stops 3 residues short of the end of the CDR3; the missing end is completed from the germline J gene. This chain connects TRBV7-9 to TRBJ1-2; D gene unclear. CDR1 and CDR2 (germline): SEHNR, FQNEAQ (reference sequence). The CDR3 is 15 amino acids. Incomplete CDR3 DNA: TGTGCCAGCAGCTCGCTAGGCTCAGCCAAAAACATC. It is translated as CASSSLGSAKNI. The entire CDR3 reads CASSSLGSAKNIYTF.

On this clone: Read data end 3 residues before the CDR3 end; the end is taken from the germline J gene. This chain uses TRBV18 with TRBJ2-5; a weak D match, TRBD2 (6 bases). The V end lost 3 bases, the J end lost 1 base, and 9 bases lay between the germline ends. Germline V gene data show CDR1 as KGHSH and CDR2 as LQKENI. The CDR3 loop spans 14 amino acids. The CDR3 here is CASSPQGLQETQYF. The part of the CDR3 DNA that was read is TGTGCCAGCTCACCCCAGGGACTCCAAGAGACC.

To note about this clone: The CDR3 end falls 3 residues outside the read, so it is completed with the germline J gene. J is TRBJ1-4 and V is TRBV7-2, with no clear D. Looked up from germline, CDR1 is SGHTA and CDR2 is FQGNSA. Trimming shortened V by 0 bases and J by 7 bases, and 9 bases separated the two germline ends. The CDR3 covers 14 residues. The sequenced part of the CDR3 DNA is TGTGCCAGCAGCTTAGCCGGACTCGGTGAAAAA. Protein: CASSLAGLGEK. The entire CDR3 protein is CASSLAGLGEKLFF.

This clone is called medium-sized based on its frequency. The read falls 3 residues short of the CDR3 end, and the missing part is taken from the germline J gene. The chain links TRBV7-2 to TRBJ2-7; D unresolved. The ends were cut back, 5 bases at V and 5 bases at J, with 10 bases in the middle. Germline V lookup: CDR1 SGHTA, CDR2 FQGNSA. This CDR3 is built from 12 residues. CDR3 amino acids: CASSRSKDEQYF. CDR3 DNA (partial): TGTGCCAGCAGCCGTAGTAAAGACGAG.